The 16 T cell receptor beta chains reported below all come from one sample, sequenced in a study of blood T cell repertoires in COVID-19. Some clones are missing from TCRdb's copy, which holds only in-frame ones; the method was immunoSEQ multiplex PCR. The sample includes 180,000 or so clones, 65% to 85% of them seen just once. The sequencing input was PBMCs or T cells enriched from blood (not recorded which). The receptors come from a man in his forties who had recovered from COVID-19.

The chain joins TRBV4-2 to TRBJ1-2; 8 bases agree with TRBD1. CDR1 and CDR2 (germline): LGHNA, YNFKEQ. The CDR3 runs to 15 residues. J lost 6 bases, V lost 8 bases, and 14 bases had no gene match. This CDR3 reads CASAQGGPGGDGYTF. CDR3 sequence (DNA): TGTGCCAGCGCACAGGGGGGCCCCGGAGGAGATGGCTACACCTTC.

This chain links TRBV9 with TRBJ1-6; D ambiguous. Germline assignment: CDR1 SGDLS and CDR2 YYNGEE. The V end lost 3 bases, the J end lost 6 bases, and 13 bases lay between the germline ends. CDR3 length equals 15 residues. CDR3: CASSAGSPGNSPLHF. For the CDR3, the DNA is TGTGCCAGCAGCGCCGGTAGCCCTGGTAATTCACCCCTCCACTTT.

This chain connects TRBV7-2 to TRBJ1-2; D may be TRBD1 (5 bases). The germline V and J ends were trimmed by 2 bases and 8 bases, with 18 bases remaining between them. Germline loops: CDR1 SGHTA, CDR2 FQGNSA. The CDR3 is made up of 15 amino acids. The CDR3 nucleotides read TGTGCCAGCAGCTTACCGGCTTCGCAGGGCTGGGGCTACACCTTC. Translated: CASSLPASQGWGYTF.

The chain has TRBV5-4 and TRBJ1-3, with 7 nucleotides matching TRBD1. Germline lookup yields CDR1 SGHNT and CDR2 YYREEE (reference sequence). Germline trimming cut 2 bases from V and 2 bases from J; bases unmatched to any gene: 1. The CDR3 covers 14 residues. In DNA form, the CDR3 reads TGTGCCAGCAGCTTTCAGGGGGCTGGAAACACCATATATTTT. It encodes CASSFQGAGNTIYF. The full variable domain, completed using reference TRBV5-4 and TRBJ1-3, is ETGVTQSPTHLIKTRGQQVTLRCSSQSGHNTVSWYQQALGQGPQFIFQYYREEENGRGNFPPRFSGLQFPNYSSELNVNALELDDSALYLCASSFQGAGNTIYFGEGSWLTVV.

J is TRBJ1-2 and V is TRBV4-3; D is unclear. The CDR3 consists of 13 residues. V gave up 0 bases and J gave up 8 bases, with 10 bases separating them. The germline CDR1 and CDR2 sequences are LGHNA and YSLEER. CDR3 region: CASSQEGGKGYTF. DNA of the CDR3: TGCGCCAGCAGCCAAGAAGGAGGGAAAGGCTACACCTTC.

The chain has TRBV19 and TRBJ1-2, with D possibly matching TRBD1 (5 bases). V lost 6 bases, J lost 7 bases, and 15 bases lay in between. Looked up from germline, CDR1 is LNHDA and CDR2 is SQIVND (reference sequence). This CDR3 has 13 residues. The CDR3 protein is CASSAQGSGGYTF. The CDR3 bases are TGTGCCAGTAGCGCCCAGGGAAGTGGTGGCTACACCTTC.

The chain couples TRBV4-1 to TRBJ2-5; perhaps TRBD2 as D (5 bases). CDR1 MGHRA and CDR2 YSYEKL come from the germline V gene. The V end was cut by 4 bases, the J end by 4 bases, with 16 bases between. This CDR3 spans 15 amino acids. The CDR3 sequence is CASSRTPRDGETQYF. As DNA, the CDR3 is TGCGCCAGCAGCCGAACGCCGAGGGATGGAGAGACCCAGTACTTC.

V usage is TRBV19 and J usage is TRBJ1-2, with 9 nucleotides matching TRBD1. V trimming: 4 bases; J trimming: 5 bases; junction bases outside the gene matches: 11. The germline gives CDR1 LNHDA, CDR2 SQIVND (reference sequence). CDR3 length: 16 residues. CDR3 region: CASSTSGTGLGYGYTF. In nucleotides, the CDR3 is TGTGCCAGTAGTACCTCCGGGACAGGGTTAGGGTATGGCTACACCTTC.

The chain carries TRBV6-5 and TRBJ1-2; D is undetermined. Trimming cost V 6 bases and J 3 bases, with 11 bases left between them. There are 13 residues in the CDR3. Germline CDR1 reads MNHEY; CDR2 reads SVGAGI. The CDR3 bases are TGTGCCAGCAGGTCCCCGGGTGACTATGGCTACACCTTC. Translating it yields CASRSPGDYGYTF.

The rearrangement links TRBV28 to TRBJ2-1; 7 positions match TRBD1. V dropped 7 bases and J dropped 7; count of bases not matched to a gene: 7. Germline V CDR1 and CDR2: MDHEN, SYDVKM. The CDR3 is 13 amino acids. The CDR3 DNA reads TGTGCCAGCATCGTAGGGGGCGGAAATGAGCAGTTCTTC. Its protein is CASIVGGGNEQFF.

This sequence joins TRBV18 and TRBJ1-1; D is ambiguous. The length of the CDR3 is 18 residues. Germline CDR1 reads KGHSH; CDR2 reads LQKENI. Trimming took 0 bases from V and 5 from J, leaving 22 bases between them. The CDR3 DNA is TGTGCCAGCTCACCACCATTTCCTCGTGGAGGGAGGGAAACTGAAGCTTTCTTT. Encoded protein: CASSPPFPRGGRETEAFF.

The chain employs TRBV6-5 and TRBJ1-4; D is unclear. Germline CDR1 reads MNHEY; CDR2 reads SVGAGI. The CDR3 runs to 16 residues. Between the trimmed V and J ends, which lost 2 bases and 2 bases, there was a span of 12 bases. The CDR3, as DNA: TGTGCCAGCAGTTACGGGCCGACCGAGACTAATGAAAAACTGTTTTTT. Translated, it gives CASSYGPTETNEKLFF.

The rearrangement uses TRBV7-6 and TRBJ1-4; the D gene is possibly TRBD1 (5 bases). In germline, CDR1 is SGHVS, CDR2 FNYEAQ. CDR3 size: 15 residues. V was shortened by 5 bases and J by 6 bases, with 16 bases between the two germline ends. CDR3 sequence: CASSLGGVMDEKLFF. CDR3 DNA: TGTGCCAGCAGCCTGGGGGGGGTGATGGATGAAAAACTGTTTTTT.

Here the CDR3 DNA reads TGTGCCAGCACCACAGACAGGGGAAGCTGGTACGAGCAGTACTTC. This sequence encodes CASTTDRGSWYEQYF. The chain has TRBV2 and TRBJ2-7; 8 positions agree with TRBD1. Trimming cost V 7 bases and J 4 bases; bases outside gene matches: 12. Germline loops: CDR1 SNHLY, CDR2 FYNNEI. This CDR3 has 15 residues.

The rearrangement uses TRBV5-8 and TRBJ1-6, with TRBD1 as a possible D gene (5 bases). The V gene lost 1 base and the J gene lost 5 bases, with 7 bases spanning the gap. CDR3 length: 14 amino acids. Germline V lookup: CDR1 SGHTS, CDR2 YDEGEE. In nucleotides, the CDR3 is TGTGCCAGCAGCTTGCTAGGGGATAATTCACCCCTCCACTTT. Protein: CASSLLGDNSPLHF.

The V call is TRBV10-3, the J call TRBJ2-1; 7 nucleotides match TRBD1. The V gene end was trimmed by 5 bases and the J gene end by 2 bases; junction bases not matched to a gene: 6. This CDR3 contains 15 residues. Germline V gene lookup returns CDR1 ENHRY and CDR2 SYGVKD. CDR3 nucleotides: TGTGCCATCAGTTCGGGACAGACAACCTACAATGAGCAGTTCTTC. Amino acid sequence: CAISSGQTTYNEQFF.